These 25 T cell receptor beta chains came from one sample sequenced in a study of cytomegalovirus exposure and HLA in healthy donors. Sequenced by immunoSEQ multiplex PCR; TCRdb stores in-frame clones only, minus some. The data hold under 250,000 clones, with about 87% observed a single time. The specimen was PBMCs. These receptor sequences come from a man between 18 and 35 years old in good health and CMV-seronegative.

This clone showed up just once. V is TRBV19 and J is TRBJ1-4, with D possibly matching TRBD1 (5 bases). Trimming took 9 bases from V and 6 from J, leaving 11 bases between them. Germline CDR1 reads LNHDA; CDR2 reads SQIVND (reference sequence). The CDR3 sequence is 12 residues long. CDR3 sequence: CASQGFDEKLFF. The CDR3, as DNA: TGTGCCAGCCAGGGATTTGATGAAAAACTGTTTTTT. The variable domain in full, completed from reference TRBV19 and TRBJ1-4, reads DGGITQSPKYLFRKEGQNVTLSCEQNLNHDAMYWYRQDPGQGLRLIYYSQIVNDFQKGDIAEGYSVSREKKESFPLTVTSAQKNPTAFYLCASQGFDEKLFFGSGTQLSVL.

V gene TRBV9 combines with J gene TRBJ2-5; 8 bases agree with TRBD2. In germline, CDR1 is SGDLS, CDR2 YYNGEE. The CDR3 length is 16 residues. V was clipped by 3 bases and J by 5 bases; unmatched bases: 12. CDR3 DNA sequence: TGTGCCAGCAGCGCCCGGACTGATCCGGGAGGGGAGACCCAGTACTTC. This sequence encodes CASSARTDPGGETQYF.

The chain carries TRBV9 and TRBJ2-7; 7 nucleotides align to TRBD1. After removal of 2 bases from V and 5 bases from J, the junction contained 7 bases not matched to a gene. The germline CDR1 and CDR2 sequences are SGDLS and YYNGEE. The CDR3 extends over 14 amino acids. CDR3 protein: CASSVATGRDEQYF. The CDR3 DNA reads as TGTGCCAGCAGCGTGGCGACAGGGCGGGACGAGCAGTACTTC.

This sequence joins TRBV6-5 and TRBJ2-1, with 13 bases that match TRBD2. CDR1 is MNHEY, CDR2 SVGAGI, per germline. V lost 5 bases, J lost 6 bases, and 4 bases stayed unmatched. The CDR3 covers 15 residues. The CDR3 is CASSRTSGSINEQFF. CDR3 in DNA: TGTGCCAGCAGTCGGACTAGCGGGAGTATCAATGAGCAGTTCTTC.

CDR3 residues: CASRPVGGWSYEQYF. The DNA for the CDR3 is TGTGCCAGCAGACCGGTGGGCGGGTGGTCCTACGAGCAGTACTTC. The chain combines TRBV27 with TRBJ2-7, with a weak D call TRBD2 (5 bases). Per germline, CDR1 MNHEY and CDR2 SMNVEV (reference sequence). V shed 6 bases and J shed 1 base, with 16 bases lying between them. CDR3 length: 15 residues.

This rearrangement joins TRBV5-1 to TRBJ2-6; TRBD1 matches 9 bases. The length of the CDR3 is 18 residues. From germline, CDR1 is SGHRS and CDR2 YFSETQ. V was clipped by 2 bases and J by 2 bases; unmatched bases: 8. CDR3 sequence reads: CASSFSGTGLTGANVLTF. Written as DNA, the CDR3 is TGCGCCAGCAGCTTTTCCGGGACAGGGTTGACTGGGGCCAACGTCCTGACTTTC.

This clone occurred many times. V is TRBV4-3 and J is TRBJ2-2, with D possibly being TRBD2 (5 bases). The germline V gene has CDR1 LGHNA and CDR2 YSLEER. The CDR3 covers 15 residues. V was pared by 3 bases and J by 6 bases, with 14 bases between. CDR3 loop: CASSQTFGGSGELFF. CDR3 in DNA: TGCGCCAGCAGCCAGACCTTCGGCGGGTCCGGGGAGCTGTTTTTT.

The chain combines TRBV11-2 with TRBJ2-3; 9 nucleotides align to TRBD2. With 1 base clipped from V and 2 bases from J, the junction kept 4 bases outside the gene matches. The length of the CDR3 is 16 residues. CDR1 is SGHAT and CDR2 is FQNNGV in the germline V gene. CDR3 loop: CASSLGVAGVTDTQYF. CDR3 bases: TGTGCCAGCAGCTTAGGGGTAGCGGGAGTCACAGATACGCAGTATTTT.

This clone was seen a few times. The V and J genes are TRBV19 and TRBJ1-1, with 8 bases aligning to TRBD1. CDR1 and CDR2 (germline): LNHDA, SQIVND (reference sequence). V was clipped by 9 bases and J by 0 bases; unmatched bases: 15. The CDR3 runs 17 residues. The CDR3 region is CARSLTGELVMNTEAFF. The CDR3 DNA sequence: TGTGCCAGATCCTTGACAGGGGAATTAGTCATGAACACTGAAGCTTTCTTT.

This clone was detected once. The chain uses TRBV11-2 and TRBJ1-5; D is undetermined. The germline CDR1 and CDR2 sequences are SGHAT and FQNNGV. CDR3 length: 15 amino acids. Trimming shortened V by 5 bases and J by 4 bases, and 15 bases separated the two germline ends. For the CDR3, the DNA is TGTGCCAGCAGCGCCCGTGGAGGGCCTAATCAGCCCCAGCATTTT. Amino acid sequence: CASSARGGPNQPQHF.

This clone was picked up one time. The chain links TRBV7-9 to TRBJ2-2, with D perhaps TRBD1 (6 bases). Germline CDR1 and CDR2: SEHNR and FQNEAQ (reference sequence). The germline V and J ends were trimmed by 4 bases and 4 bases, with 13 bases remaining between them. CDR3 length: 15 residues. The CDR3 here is CASSYQDSPTGELFF. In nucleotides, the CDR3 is TGTGCCAGCAGCTACCAGGACAGCCCCACCGGGGAGCTGTTTTTT.

The chain's CDR3 is CASSVRIDRNEQFF. CDR3 nucleotide sequence: TGTGCCAGCAGCGTACGTATAGATAGAAATGAGCAGTTCTTC. The chain has TRBV9 and TRBJ2-1; D not certain. Germline V gene lookup returns CDR1 SGDLS and CDR2 YYNGEE. V was cut by 1 base and J by 7 bases, with 12 bases left in between. The length of the CDR3 is 14 residues.

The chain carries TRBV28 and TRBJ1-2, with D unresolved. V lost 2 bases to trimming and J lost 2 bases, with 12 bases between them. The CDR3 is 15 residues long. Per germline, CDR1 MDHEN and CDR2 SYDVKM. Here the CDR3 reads CASSLRFRENYGYTF. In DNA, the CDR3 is TGTGCCAGCAGTTTACGGTTCCGGGAAAACTATGGCTACACCTTC.

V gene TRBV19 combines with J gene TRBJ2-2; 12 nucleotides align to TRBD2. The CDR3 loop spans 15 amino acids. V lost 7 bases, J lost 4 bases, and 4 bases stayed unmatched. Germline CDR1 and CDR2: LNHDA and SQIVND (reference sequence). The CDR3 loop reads CASTSSGRGTGELFF. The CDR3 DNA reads TGTGCCAGTACGTCTAGCGGGAGGGGCACCGGGGAGCTGTTTTTT. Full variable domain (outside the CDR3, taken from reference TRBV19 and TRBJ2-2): DGGITQSPKYLFRKEGQNVTLSCEQNLNHDAMYWYRQDPGQGLRLIYYSQIVNDFQKGDIAEGYSVSREKKESFPLTVTSAQKNPTAFYLCASTSSGRGTGELFFGEGSRLTVL.

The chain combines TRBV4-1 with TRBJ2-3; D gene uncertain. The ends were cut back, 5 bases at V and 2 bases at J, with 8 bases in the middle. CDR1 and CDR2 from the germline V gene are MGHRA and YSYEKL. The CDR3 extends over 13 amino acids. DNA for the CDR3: TGCGCCAGCAGCACTACGGTCACAGATACGCAGTATTTT. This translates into CASSTTVTDTQYF.

The CDR3 coding sequence is TGTGCCAGCAGCTCCGGGACAGGGATACTTCAGCCCCAGCATTTT. This translates into CASSSGTGILQPQHF. The genes are TRBV7-2 and TRBJ1-5, with 9 positions matching TRBD1. Germline V CDR1 and CDR2: SGHTA, FQGNSA. V lost 4 bases and J lost 6; bases outside the gene matches: 7. The length of the CDR3 is 15 residues.

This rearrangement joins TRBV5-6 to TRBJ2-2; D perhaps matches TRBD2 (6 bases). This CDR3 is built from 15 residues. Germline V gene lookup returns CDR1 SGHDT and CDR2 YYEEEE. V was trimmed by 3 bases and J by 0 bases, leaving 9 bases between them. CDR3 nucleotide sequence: TGTGCCAGCAGCTCCGGGACTCCGAACACCGGGGAGCTGTTTTTT. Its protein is CASSSGTPNTGELFF.

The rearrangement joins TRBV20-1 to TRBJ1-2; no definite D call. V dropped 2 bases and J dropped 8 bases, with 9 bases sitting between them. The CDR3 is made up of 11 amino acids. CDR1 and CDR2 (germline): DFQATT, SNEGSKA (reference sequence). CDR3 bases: TGCAGTGCTAGAAGCTTGCGGGGCTACACCTTC. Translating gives CSARSLRGYTF.

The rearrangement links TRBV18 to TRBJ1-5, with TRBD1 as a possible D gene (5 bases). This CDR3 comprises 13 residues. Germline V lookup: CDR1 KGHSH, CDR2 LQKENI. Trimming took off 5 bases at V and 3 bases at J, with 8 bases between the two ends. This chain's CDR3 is CASSRGDNQPQHF. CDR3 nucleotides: TGTGCCAGCTCAAGGGGCGACAATCAGCCCCAGCATTTT.

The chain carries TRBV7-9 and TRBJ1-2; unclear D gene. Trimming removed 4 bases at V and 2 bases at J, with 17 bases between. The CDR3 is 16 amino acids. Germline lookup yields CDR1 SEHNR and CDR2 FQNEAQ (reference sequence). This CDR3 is CASSSLVASFNYGYTF. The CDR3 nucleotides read TGTGCCAGCAGCTCTTTGGTGGCCTCCTTCAACTATGGCTACACCTTC.

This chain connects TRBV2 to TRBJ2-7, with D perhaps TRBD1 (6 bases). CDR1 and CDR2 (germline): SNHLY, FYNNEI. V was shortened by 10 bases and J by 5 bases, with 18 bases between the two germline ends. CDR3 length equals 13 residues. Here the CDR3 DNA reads TGTGCCACCTCCCTTGACAGGCAAAACGAGCAGTACTTC. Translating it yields CATSLDRQNEQYF.

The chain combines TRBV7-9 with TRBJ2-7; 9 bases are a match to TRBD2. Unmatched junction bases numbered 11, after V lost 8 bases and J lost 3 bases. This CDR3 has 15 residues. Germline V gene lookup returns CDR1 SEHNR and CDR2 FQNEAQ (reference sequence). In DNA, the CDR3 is TGTGCCAGCCAAGGACTAGCGCTGTACGTCTACGAGCAGTACTTC. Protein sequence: CASQGLALYVYEQYF.

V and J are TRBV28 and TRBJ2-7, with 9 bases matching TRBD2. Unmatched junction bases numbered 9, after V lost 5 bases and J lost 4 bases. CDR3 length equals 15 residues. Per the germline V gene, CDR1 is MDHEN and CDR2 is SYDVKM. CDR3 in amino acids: CASSQGGSGRYEQYF. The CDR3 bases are TGTGCCAGCAGTCAAGGGGGTAGCGGGAGATACGAGCAGTACTTC.

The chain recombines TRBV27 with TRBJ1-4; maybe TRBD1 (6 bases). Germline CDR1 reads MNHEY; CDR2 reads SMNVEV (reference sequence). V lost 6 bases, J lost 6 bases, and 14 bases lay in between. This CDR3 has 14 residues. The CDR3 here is CASRSRDTDEKLFF. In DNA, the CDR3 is TGTGCCAGCAGGAGTCGGGACACCGATGAAAAACTGTTTTTT.

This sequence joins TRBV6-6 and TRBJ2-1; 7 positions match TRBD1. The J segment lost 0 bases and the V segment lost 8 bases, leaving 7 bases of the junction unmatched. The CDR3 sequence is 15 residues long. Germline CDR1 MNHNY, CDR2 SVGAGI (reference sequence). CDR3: CASSRRDSSYNEQFF. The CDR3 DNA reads TGTGCCAGCTCTCGCCGGGACAGCTCCTACAATGAGCAGTTCTTC.